This entry is about one TCR beta chain. The antigen remains unidentified. Produced via immunoSEQ multiplex PCR; TCRdb's table is partial and in-frame only. Of 120,000 to 150,000 clones listed, 70% to 90% are singletons. The data stem from a study of cytomegalovirus exposure and HLA in healthy donors. The V gene end was trimmed by 7 bases and the J gene end by 0 bases; junction bases not matched to a gene: 11. Germline V gene data show CDR1 as MNHEY and CDR2 as SMNVEV (reference sequence). This CDR3 is built from 16 residues. Study-level points and caveats: There were some public TCRs occurring in many donors, but most TCR sequences were rare.

The sample comprised PBMCs. This receptor was taken from a man between 18 and 29 years old in good health and CMV-seropositive. The V gene is TRBV27, the J gene TRBJ2-7, with 8 positions matching TRBD2. In DNA, the CDR3 is TGTGCCAGCACCGGGGGAAGAACTAGCGGCTCCTACGAGCAGTACTTC. This codes for CASTGGRTSGSYEQYF.